This record covers a single TCR beta chain. Data came from immunoSEQ multiplex PCR; TCRdb stores just in-frame clones and leaves some out. The profile covers roughly 76,000 clones, with 94% appearing a single time and about 6% taken by the ten largest. The germline V gene has CDR1 MGHRA and CDR2 YSYEKL. V shed 0 bases and J shed 0 bases, with 5 bases lying between them. This CDR3 spans 15 amino acids. This sample is part of a study of control samples from healthy donors and cancer patients. Sequencing was performed on blood. This receptor was obtained from a woman aged 40 to 50 in good health. The chain uses TRBV4-1 and TRBJ2-2, with D uncertain. The CDR3 sequence is CASSQEVANTGELFF. DNA for the CDR3: TGCGCCAGCAGCCAAGAGGTAGCGAACACCGGGGAGCTGTTTTTT.